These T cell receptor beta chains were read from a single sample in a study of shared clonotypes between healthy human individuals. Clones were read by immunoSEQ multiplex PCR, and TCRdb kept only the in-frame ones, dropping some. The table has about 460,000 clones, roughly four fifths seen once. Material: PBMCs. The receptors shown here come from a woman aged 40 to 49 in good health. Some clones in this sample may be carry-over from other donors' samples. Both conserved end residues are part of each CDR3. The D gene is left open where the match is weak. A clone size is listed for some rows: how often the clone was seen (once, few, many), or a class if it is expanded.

CDR3aa: CASSKPSGTGGPPNTEAFF; CDR3nt: TGCGCCAGCAGTAAGCCCTCCGGGACAGGGGGCCCCCCGAACACTGAAGCTTTCTTT; abundance: -; d_gene: TRBD1; j_gene: TRBJ1-1; v_gene: TRBV10-1
CDR3aa: CASSLNHPTSGSSYEQYF; CDR3nt: TGTGCCAGCTCACTTAATCACCCTACTAGCGGAAGCTCCTACGAGCAGTACTTC; abundance: few; d_gene: TRBD2; j_gene: TRBJ2-7; v_gene: TRBV18
CDR3aa: CATEGGSGNTIYF; CDR3nt: TGTGCCACCGAAGGGGGCTCTGGAAACACCATATATTTT; abundance: -; d_gene: -; j_gene: TRBJ1-3; v_gene: TRBV28
CDR3aa: CASSLDLQGFYGYTF; CDR3nt: TGTGCCAGCAGCTTAGATCTCCAGGGGTTCTATGGCTACACCTTC; abundance: -; d_gene: -; j_gene: TRBJ1-2; v_gene: TRBV11-2
CDR3aa: CASTQTQGYEQYF; CDR3nt: TGTGCCAGCACCCAAACGCAGGGATACGAGCAGTACTTC; abundance: -; d_gene: -; j_gene: TRBJ2-7; v_gene: TRBV7-9
CDR3aa: CASSSRQETDTQYF; CDR3nt: TGTGCCAGCAGCAGCAGACAGGAGACAGATACGCAGTATTTT; abundance: -; d_gene: -; j_gene: TRBJ2-3; v_gene: TRBV7-9
CDR3aa: CASSEVGLDNEQFF; CDR3nt: TGCGCCAGCAGTGAGGTGGGCCTGGACAATGAGCAGTTCTTC; abundance: -; d_gene: -; j_gene: TRBJ2-1; v_gene: TRBV10-1
CDR3aa: CASSGWGLNTEAFF; CDR3nt: TGCGCCAGCAGTGGATGGGGGCTGAACACTGAAGCTTTCTTT; abundance: -; d_gene: -; j_gene: TRBJ1-1; v_gene: TRBV10-2
CDR3aa: CASSPGTTGIEAFF; CDR3nt: TGTGCCAGCTCACCAGGGACGACAGGGATCGAAGCTTTCTTT; abundance: once; d_gene: TRBD1; j_gene: TRBJ1-1; v_gene: TRBV18
CDR3aa: CASSSDREVEGYTF; CDR3nt: TGTGCCAGCAGCTCGGACAGGGAAGTTGAGGGCTACACCTTC; abundance: -; d_gene: TRBD1; j_gene: TRBJ1-2; v_gene: TRBV7-8
CDR3aa: CASSIGGLSTDTQYF; CDR3nt: TGTGCCAGTAGTATTGGGGGTTTATCCACAGATACGCAGTATTTT; abundance: many; d_gene: -; j_gene: TRBJ2-3; v_gene: TRBV19
CDR3aa: CSVLIQSYEQYF; CDR3nt: TGCAGCGTTCTTATACAGTCCTACGAGCAGTACTTC; abundance: once; d_gene: -; j_gene: TRBJ2-7; v_gene: TRBV29-1
CDR3aa: CASSLGLAGFSGETQYF; CDR3nt: TGTGCCAGCAGTTTGGGCCTAGCGGGCTTCTCCGGGGAGACCCAGTACTTC; abundance: -; d_gene: TRBD2; j_gene: TRBJ2-5; v_gene: TRBV5-4
CDR3aa: CASSLGLAGVFSDTQYF; CDR3nt: TGTGCCAGCAGCCTGGGACTAGCGGGAGTTTTTTCAGATACGCAGTATTTT; abundance: -; d_gene: TRBD2; j_gene: TRBJ2-3; v_gene: TRBV11-2
CDR3aa: CASSLKANTEAFF; CDR3nt: TGTGCCAGCAGCTTAAAGGCTAACACTGAAGCTTTCTTT; abundance: -; d_gene: -; j_gene: TRBJ1-1; v_gene: TRBV7-9
CDR3aa: CASSPYRQGATKEQYF; CDR3nt: TGTGCCAGCAGCCCATACAGACAGGGGGCCACCAAGGAGCAGTACTTC; abundance: -; d_gene: TRBD1; j_gene: TRBJ2-7; v_gene: TRBV9
CDR3aa: CASSPRTGGITGELFF; CDR3nt: TGTGCCAGCTCGCCGAGGACAGGGGGTATCACCGGGGAGCTGTTTTTT; abundance: -; d_gene: TRBD1; j_gene: TRBJ2-2; v_gene: TRBV18
CDR3aa: CASSLDRADTGELFF; CDR3nt: TGTGCCAGCAGCTTAGACAGGGCCGACACCGGGGAGCTGTTTTTT; abundance: -; d_gene: -; j_gene: TRBJ2-2; v_gene: TRBV7-9
CDR3aa: CASSSGSVHQYF; CDR3nt: TGTGCCAGCAGCAGCGGGTCTGTTCACCAGTACTTC; abundance: once; d_gene: -; j_gene: TRBJ2-5; v_gene: TRBV7-2
CDR3aa: CASSSTGGTYEQYF; CDR3nt: TGTGCCAGCAGTTCGACAGGGGGAACGTACGAGCAGTACTTC; abundance: -; d_gene: TRBD1; j_gene: TRBJ2-7; v_gene: TRBV27
CDR3aa: CASSQETSANTGELFF; CDR3nt: TGTGCCAGCAGCCAAGAGACTAGCGCAAACACCGGGGAGCTGTTTTTT; abundance: -; d_gene: TRBD2; j_gene: TRBJ2-2; v_gene: TRBV4-2
CDR3aa: CASTLSGSSYNEQFF; CDR3nt: TGTGCCAGCACTCTTAGCGGGAGCTCCTACAATGAGCAGTTCTTC; abundance: -; d_gene: TRBD2; j_gene: TRBJ2-1; v_gene: TRBV25-1
CDR3aa: CAWGANFYEQYF; CDR3nt: TGTGCCTGGGGGGCCAATTTCTACGAGCAGTACTTC; abundance: -; d_gene: -; j_gene: TRBJ2-7; v_gene: TRBV28
CDR3aa: CASKLEGAGDTEAFF; CDR3nt: TGTGCCAGCAAACTCGAGGGGGCAGGGGACACTGAAGCTTTCTTT; abundance: -; d_gene: TRBD1; j_gene: TRBJ1-1; v_gene: TRBV2
CDR3aa: CASRSGVLETQYF; CDR3nt: TGTGCCAGCAGGTCCGGGGTTTTGGAGACCCAGTACTTC; abundance: few; d_gene: -; j_gene: TRBJ2-5; v_gene: TRBV9
CDR3aa: CASTRDSSTDTQYF; CDR3nt: TGTGCCAGCACCAGGGACTCAAGCACAGATACGCAGTATTTT; abundance: -; d_gene: -; j_gene: TRBJ2-3; v_gene: TRBV2
CDR3aa: CSVWRETQYF; CDR3nt: TGCAGCGTTTGGAGGGAGACCCAGTACTTC; abundance: -; d_gene: -; j_gene: TRBJ2-5; v_gene: TRBV29-1
CDR3aa: CASSQGQYNEQFF; CDR3nt: TGTGCCAGCTCACAGGGACAGTACAATGAGCAGTTCTTC; abundance: -; d_gene: TRBD1; j_gene: TRBJ2-1; v_gene: TRBV18
CDR3aa: CASSLVLQVRPNQPQHF; CDR3nt: TGTGCCAGCAGCTTGGTCTTACAGGTTAGACCTAATCAGCCCCAGCATTTC; abundance: -; d_gene: -; j_gene: TRBJ1-5; v_gene: TRBV5-8
CDR3aa: CASSESAGPREAFF; CDR3nt: TGCGCCAGCAGTGAGTCAGCAGGACCGAGGGAAGCTTTCTTT; abundance: -; d_gene: -; j_gene: TRBJ1-1; v_gene: TRBV10-2
CDR3aa: CASRRQGVSYEQYF; CDR3nt: TGTGCCAGCAGACGACAGGGTGTATCCTACGAGCAGTACTTC; abundance: -; d_gene: TRBD1; j_gene: TRBJ2-7; v_gene: TRBV27
CDR3aa: CASLKGDYSNQPQHF; CDR3nt: TGTGCCAGCTTAAAGGGGGATTATAGCAATCAGCCCCAGCATTTT; abundance: -; d_gene: -; j_gene: TRBJ1-5; v_gene: TRBV6-1
CDR3aa: CASSIAGGLGNEQFF; CDR3nt: TGTGCCAGCAGCATAGCGGGAGGGTTAGGAAATGAGCAGTTCTTC; abundance: -; d_gene: TRBD2; j_gene: TRBJ2-1; v_gene: TRBV28
CDR3aa: CASSLRVTEPQHF; CDR3nt: TGTGCCAGCAGTCTAAGGGTGACAGAGCCCCAGCATTTT; abundance: -; d_gene: -; j_gene: TRBJ1-5; v_gene: TRBV27
CDR3aa: CSVRDTFNYGYTF; CDR3nt: TGCAGCGTCCGGGACACATTTAACTATGGCTACACCTTC; abundance: few; d_gene: -; j_gene: TRBJ1-2; v_gene: TRBV29-1
CDR3aa: CATSREFGGTGQFF; CDR3nt: TGTGCCACCAGCAGAGAATTTGGCGGGACGGGGCAGTTCTTC; abundance: -; d_gene: -; j_gene: TRBJ2-1; v_gene: TRBV15
CDR3aa: CACQLGGNQPQHF; CDR3nt: TGTGCCTGCCAGTTGGGGGGCAATCAGCCCCAGCATTTT; abundance: many; d_gene: -; j_gene: TRBJ1-5; v_gene: TRBV30
CDR3aa: CASSLKGTEQFF; CDR3nt: TGTGCCAGCAGCTTAAAGGGAACTGAGCAGTTCTTC; abundance: once; d_gene: -; j_gene: TRBJ2-1; v_gene: TRBV7-8
CDR3aa: CASSLAYGSYEQYF; CDR3nt: TGTGCCAGCAGCTTAGCCTACGGATCCTACGAGCAGTACTTC; abundance: -; d_gene: -; j_gene: TRBJ2-7; v_gene: TRBV11-2
CDR3aa: CAWTATPPYEQYF; CDR3nt: TGTGCCTGGACCGCCACCCCCCCCTACGAGCAGTACTTC; abundance: -; d_gene: -; j_gene: TRBJ2-7; v_gene: TRBV30
CDR3aa: CASSPQPGRTTNNEQFF; CDR3nt: TGTGCCAGCAGCCCTCAACCGGGACGGACGACCAACAATGAGCAGTTCTTC; abundance: -; d_gene: -; j_gene: TRBJ2-1; v_gene: TRBV27
CDR3aa: CASSQGYWDRLAKNIQYF; CDR3nt: TGCGCCAGCAGCCAAGGGTATTGGGACAGGCTAGCCAAAAACATTCAGTACTTC; abundance: -; d_gene: TRBD1; j_gene: TRBJ2-4; v_gene: TRBV4-1
CDR3aa: CASSLWAVSNQPQHF; CDR3nt: TGCGCCAGCAGCTTGTGGGCCGTAAGCAATCAGCCCCAGCATTTT; abundance: few; d_gene: -; j_gene: TRBJ1-5; v_gene: TRBV5-1
CDR3aa: CASSPPGGPIYEQYF; CDR3nt: TGTGCCAGCAGTCCCCCCGGCGGGCCGATCTACGAGCAGTACTTC; abundance: -; d_gene: -; j_gene: TRBJ2-7; v_gene: TRBV27
CDR3aa: CASSYGQGSYEQYF; CDR3nt: TGTGCCAGCAGTTACGGTCAGGGGTCCTACGAGCAGTACTTC; abundance: -; d_gene: -; j_gene: TRBJ2-7; v_gene: TRBV6-6
CDR3aa: CATSTGLPSNEQFF; CDR3nt: TGTGCCACCAGCACCGGACTACCCAGCAATGAGCAGTTCTTC; abundance: many; d_gene: -; j_gene: TRBJ2-1; v_gene: TRBV15
CDR3aa: CASSAPGAGYQETQYF; CDR3nt: TGTGCCAGCAGTGCGCCAGGAGCGGGATACCAAGAGACCCAGTACTTC; abundance: -; d_gene: TRBD2; j_gene: TRBJ2-5; v_gene: TRBV28
CDR3aa: CSVSTVSYEQYF; CDR3nt: TGCAGCGTCTCGACAGTCTCCTACGAGCAGTACTTC; abundance: -; d_gene: -; j_gene: TRBJ2-7; v_gene: TRBV29-1
CDR3aa: CATSRPDHRDGYTF; CDR3nt: TGTGCCACCAGCAGACCGGACCACAGGGATGGCTACACCTTC; abundance: once; d_gene: -; j_gene: TRBJ1-2; v_gene: TRBV15
CDR3aa: CASSSAGGLEQYF; CDR3nt: TGTGCCAGCAGCTCCGCCGGGGGCCTCGAGCAGTACTTC; abundance: -; d_gene: -; j_gene: TRBJ2-7; v_gene: TRBV7-6